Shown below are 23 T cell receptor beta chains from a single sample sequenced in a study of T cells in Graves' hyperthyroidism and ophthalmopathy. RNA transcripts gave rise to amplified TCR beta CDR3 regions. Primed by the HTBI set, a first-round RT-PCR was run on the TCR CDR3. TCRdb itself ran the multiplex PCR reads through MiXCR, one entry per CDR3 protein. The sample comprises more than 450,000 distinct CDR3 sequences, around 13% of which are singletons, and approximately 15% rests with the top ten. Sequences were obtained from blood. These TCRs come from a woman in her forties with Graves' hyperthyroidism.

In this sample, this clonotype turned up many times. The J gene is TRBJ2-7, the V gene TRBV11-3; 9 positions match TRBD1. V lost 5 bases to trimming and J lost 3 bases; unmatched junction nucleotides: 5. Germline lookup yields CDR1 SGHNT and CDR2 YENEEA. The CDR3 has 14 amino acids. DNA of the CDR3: TGTGCCAGCAGCAAACGGACAGGGGACTACGAGCAGTACTTC. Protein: CASSKRTGDYEQYF.

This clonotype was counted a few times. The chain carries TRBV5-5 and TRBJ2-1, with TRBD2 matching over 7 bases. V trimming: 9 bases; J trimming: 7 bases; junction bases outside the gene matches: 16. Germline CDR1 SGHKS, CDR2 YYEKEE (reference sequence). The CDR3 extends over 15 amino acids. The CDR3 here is CATTAVGGAGNEQFF. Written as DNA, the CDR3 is TGTGCCACCACCGCTGTCGGGGGAGCGGGGAATGAGCAGTTCTTC.

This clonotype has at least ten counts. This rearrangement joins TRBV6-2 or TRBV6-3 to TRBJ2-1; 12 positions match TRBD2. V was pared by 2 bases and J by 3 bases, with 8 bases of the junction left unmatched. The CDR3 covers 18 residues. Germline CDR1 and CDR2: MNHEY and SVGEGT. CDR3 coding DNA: TGTGCCAGCAGTTACGGGCTAGCGGGAGGGTCCGTCTACAATGAGCAGTTCTTC. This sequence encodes CASSYGLAGGSVYNEQFF.

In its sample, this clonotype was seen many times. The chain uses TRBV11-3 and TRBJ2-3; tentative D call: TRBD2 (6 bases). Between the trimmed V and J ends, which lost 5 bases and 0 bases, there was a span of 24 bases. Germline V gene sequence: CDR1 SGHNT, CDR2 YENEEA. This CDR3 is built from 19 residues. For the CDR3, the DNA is TGTGCCAGCAGCGATAGCAATGAAACTAGCCCCACTAGCACAGATACGCAGTATTTT. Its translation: CASSDSNETSPTSTDTQYF. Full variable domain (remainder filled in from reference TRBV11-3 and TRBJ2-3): EAGVVQSPRYKIIEKKQPVAFWCNPISGHNTLYWYLQNLGQGPELLIRYENEEAVDDSQLPKDRFSAERLKGVDSTLKIQPAELGDSAVYLCASSDSNETSPTSTDTQYFGPGTRLTVL.

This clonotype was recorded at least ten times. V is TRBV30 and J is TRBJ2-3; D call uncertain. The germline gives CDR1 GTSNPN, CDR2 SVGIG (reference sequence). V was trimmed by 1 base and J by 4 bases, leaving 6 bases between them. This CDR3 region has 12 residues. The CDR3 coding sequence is TGTGCCTGGAGTGGGCCCCCAGATACGCAGTATTTT. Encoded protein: CAWSGPPDTQYF.

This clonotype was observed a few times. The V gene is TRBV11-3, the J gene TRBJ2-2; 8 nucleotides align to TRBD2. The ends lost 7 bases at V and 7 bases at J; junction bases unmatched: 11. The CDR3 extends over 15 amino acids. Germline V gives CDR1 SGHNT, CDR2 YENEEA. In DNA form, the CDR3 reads TGTGCCAGCAAACGGGGACTAGGGGGTATCGGGGAGCTGTTTTTT. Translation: CASKRGLGGIGELFF. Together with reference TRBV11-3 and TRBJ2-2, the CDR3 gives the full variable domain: EAGVVQSPRYKIIEKKQPVAFWCNPISGHNTLYWYLQNLGQGPELLIRYENEEAVDDSQLPKDRFSAERLKGVDSTLKIQPAELGDSAVYLCASKRGLGGIGELFFGEGSRLTVL.

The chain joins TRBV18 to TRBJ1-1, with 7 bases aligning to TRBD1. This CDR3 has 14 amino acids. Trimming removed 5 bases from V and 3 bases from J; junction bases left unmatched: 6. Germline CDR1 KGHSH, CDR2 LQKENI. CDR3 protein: CASSITGDDTEAFF. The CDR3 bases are TGTGCCAGCTCAATCACAGGGGACGACACTGAAGCTTTCTTT.

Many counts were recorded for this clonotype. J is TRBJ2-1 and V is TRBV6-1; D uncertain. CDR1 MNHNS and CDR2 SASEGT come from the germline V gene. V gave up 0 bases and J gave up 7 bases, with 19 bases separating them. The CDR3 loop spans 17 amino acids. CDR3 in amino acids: CASSEAPLLLTGNEQFF. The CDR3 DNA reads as TGTGCCAGCAGTGAAGCCCCACTCCTTTTGACTGGGAATGAGCAGTTCTTC.

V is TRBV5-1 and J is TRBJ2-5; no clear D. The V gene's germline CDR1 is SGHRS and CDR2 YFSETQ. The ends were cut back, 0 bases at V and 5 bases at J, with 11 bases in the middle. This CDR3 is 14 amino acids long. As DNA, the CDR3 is TGCGCCAGCAGCTTGGATCAGTTGACGGAGACCCAGTACTTC. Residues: CASSLDQLTETQYF. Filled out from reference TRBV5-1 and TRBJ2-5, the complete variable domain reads KAGVTQTPRYLIKTRGQQVTLSCSPISGHRSVSWYQQTPGQGLQFLFEYFSETQRNKGNFPGRFSGRQFSNSRSEMNVSTLELGDSALYLCASSLDQLTETQYFGPGTRLLVL.

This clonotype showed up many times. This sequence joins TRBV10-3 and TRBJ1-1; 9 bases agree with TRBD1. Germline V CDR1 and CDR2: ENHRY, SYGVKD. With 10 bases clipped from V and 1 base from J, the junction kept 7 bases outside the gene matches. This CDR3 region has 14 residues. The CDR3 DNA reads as TGTGCCACCCAGGGACAGGGCGCGAACACTGAAGCTTTCTTT. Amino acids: CATQGQGANTEAFF.

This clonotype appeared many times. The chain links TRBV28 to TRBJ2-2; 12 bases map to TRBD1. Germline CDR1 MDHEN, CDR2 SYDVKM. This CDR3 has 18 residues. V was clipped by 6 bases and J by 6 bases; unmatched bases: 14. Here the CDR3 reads CASSGPGQGARGAGELFF. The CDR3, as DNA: TGTGCCAGCAGCGGACCGGGACAGGGGGCGAGGGGCGCCGGGGAGCTGTTTTTT.

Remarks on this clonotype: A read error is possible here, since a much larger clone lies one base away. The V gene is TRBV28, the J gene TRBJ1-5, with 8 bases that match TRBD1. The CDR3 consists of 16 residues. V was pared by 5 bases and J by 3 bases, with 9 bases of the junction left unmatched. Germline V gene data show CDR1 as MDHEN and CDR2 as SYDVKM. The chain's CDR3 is CASSDGQGLANQPQHF. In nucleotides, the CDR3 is TGTGCCAGCAGTGATGGACAGGGTCTGGCCAATCAGCCCCAGCATTTT.

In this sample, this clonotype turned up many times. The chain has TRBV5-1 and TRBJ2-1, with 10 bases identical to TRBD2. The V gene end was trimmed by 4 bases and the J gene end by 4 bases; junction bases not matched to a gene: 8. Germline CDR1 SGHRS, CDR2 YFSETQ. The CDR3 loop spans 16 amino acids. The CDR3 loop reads CASSLYLAGDYNEQFF. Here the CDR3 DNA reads TGCGCCAGCAGCCTCTACCTAGCGGGGGATTACAATGAGCAGTTCTTC.

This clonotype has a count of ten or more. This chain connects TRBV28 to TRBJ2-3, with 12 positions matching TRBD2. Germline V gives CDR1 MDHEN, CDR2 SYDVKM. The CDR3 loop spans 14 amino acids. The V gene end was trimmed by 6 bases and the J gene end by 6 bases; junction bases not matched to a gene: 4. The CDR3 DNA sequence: TGTGCCAGCAGCGGACTAGCGGGATCCGATACGCAGTATTTT. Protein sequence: CASSGLAGSDTQYF.

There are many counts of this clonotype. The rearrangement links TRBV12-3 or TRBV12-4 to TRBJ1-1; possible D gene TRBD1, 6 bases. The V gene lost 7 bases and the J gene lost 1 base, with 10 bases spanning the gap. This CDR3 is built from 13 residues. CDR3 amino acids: CASIPTGNTEAFF. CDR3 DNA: TGTGCCAGCATCCCGACAGGGAACACTGAAGCTTTCTTT.

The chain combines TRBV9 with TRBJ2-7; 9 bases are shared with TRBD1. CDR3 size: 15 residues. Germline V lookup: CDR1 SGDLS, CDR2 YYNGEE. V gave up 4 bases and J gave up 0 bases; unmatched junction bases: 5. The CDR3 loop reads CASSLRDRDSYEQYF. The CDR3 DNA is TGTGCCAGCAGCCTCCGGGACAGGGACTCCTACGAGCAGTACTTC.

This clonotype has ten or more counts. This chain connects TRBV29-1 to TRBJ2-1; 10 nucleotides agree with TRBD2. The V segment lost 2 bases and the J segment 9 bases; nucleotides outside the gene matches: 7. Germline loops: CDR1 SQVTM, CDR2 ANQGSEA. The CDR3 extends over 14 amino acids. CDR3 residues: CSVERSSGSSEQFF. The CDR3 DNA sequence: TGCAGCGTTGAAAGGTCTAGCGGGAGTAGTGAGCAGTTCTTC.

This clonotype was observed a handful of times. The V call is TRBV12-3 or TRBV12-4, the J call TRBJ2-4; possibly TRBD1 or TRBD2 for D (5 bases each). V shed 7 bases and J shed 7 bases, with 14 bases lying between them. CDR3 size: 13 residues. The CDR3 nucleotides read TGTGCCAGCACCATTAGTGGGACGAACATTCAGTACTTC. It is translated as CASTISGTNIQYF.

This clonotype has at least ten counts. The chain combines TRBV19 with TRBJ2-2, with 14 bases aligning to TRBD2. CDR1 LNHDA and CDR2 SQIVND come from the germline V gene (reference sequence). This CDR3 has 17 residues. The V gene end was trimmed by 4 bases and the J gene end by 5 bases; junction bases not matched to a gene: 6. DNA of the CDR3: TGTGCCAGTAGTACGACTAGCGGGAGGGCCAGGACCGGGGAGCTGTTTTTT. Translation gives CASSTTSGRARTGELFF.

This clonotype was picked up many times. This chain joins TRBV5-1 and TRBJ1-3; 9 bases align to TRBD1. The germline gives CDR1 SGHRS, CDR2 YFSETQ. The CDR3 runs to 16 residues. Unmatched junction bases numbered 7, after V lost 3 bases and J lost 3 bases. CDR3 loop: CASSSGTGGYGNTIYF. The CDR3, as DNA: TGCGCCAGCAGCTCTGGAACAGGGGGCTATGGAAACACCATATATTTT.

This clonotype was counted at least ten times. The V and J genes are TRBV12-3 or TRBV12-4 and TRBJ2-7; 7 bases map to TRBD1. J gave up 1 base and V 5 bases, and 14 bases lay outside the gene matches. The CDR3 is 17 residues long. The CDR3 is CASSPHEGQKGSYEQYF. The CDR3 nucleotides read TGTGCCAGCAGTCCCCATGAGGGACAGAAGGGTTCCTACGAGCAGTACTTC.

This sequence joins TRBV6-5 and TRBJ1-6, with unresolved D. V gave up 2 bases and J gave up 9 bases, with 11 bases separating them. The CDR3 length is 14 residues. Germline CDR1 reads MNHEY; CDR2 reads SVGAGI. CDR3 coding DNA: TGTGCCAGCAGTTACGGGCAGGCCCCTTCACCCCTCCACTTT. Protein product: CASSYGQAPSPLHF.

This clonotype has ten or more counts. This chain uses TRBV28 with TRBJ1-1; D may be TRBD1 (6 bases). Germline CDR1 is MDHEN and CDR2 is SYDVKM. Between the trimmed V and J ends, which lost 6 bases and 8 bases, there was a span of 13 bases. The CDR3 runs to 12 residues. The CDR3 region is CASRGGAGEAFF. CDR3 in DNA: TGTGCCAGCAGGGGGGGGGCAGGGGAAGCTTTCTTT.